The present T cell receptor (beta chain) was sequenced within a study of Ad26.COV2.S vaccination and SARS-CoV-2 variants (dated by TCRdb to about 2021). At the level of the whole study: Donors in the vaccine arm were drawn from COV1001, a phase I-IIa trial of Ad26.COV2.S in healthy adults that was multicentre, randomized, double-blind and placebo-controlled. Ad26.COV2.S was given intramuscularly at 5x10^10 or 1x10^11 viral particles, as a single shot or as two shots 56 days apart. The specificity and breadth of SARS-CoV-2-reactive T cell receptors after Ad26.COV2.S vaccination were assessed by TCRbeta repertoire sequencing. A total of roughly 30 samples were included in the TCR-sequenced set, comprising around 20 Ad26.COV2.S vaccine recipients, 5 placebo recipients and 8 SARS-CoV-2 convalescent individuals. Trial participants were randomized into five groups of five, in which low-dose or high-dose Ad26.COV2.S was given once or twice, or placebo was given on both occasions. Throughout the experiments and outcome assessment, investigators stayed blinded to trial group allocation. What the work shows at the level of the full study, not this receptor alone: The study was not powered to compare responses between vaccine doses or regimens. The authors noted that the TCR breadth and depth analyses may have underestimated total T cell responses. Compared with placebo recipients, Ad26.COV2.S recipients showed higher spike-specific TCR breadth (P = 0.0014). Vaccine and placebo recipients had comparable non-spike TCR breadth, which fits with the vaccine containing only spike. After vaccination, substantial breadth of spike-specific CD8+ and CD4+ T cell responses was reported.

Reading the label with the study, this specimen's treatment or condition is: some 20 received Ad26.COV2.S at low or high dose, single or two shots; several received placebo; per-sample allocation not given. For vaccine and placebo recipients, repertoires were sequenced using samples collected on day 63 after the first injection. Between 29 July and 7 August 2020, Cohort 1b enrolled 25 adults aged 18-55 years at one site in Boston, USA. Ad26.COV2.S was a replication-incompetent adenovirus type 26 vector that expressed a prefusion-stabilized SARS-CoV-2 spike protein derived from the original Wuhan strain. TCRbeta CDR3 regions were sequenced with the immunoSEQ Assay. After extraction, genomic DNA underwent amplification by bias-controlled multiplex PCR, followed by high-throughput sequencing. For the original study's pipeline: Collapsing and filtering of sequences were performed to quantify the absolute abundance of each unique TCRbeta CDR3 region. Usable DNA was measured by amplifying reference genes present in all nucleated cells, and TCRbeta template counts were normalized to that usable DNA to estimate T cell fraction. Repertoire TCRs were annotated as SARS-CoV-2-specific when V gene, CDR3 amino acid sequence and J gene were exactly matched to a known reactive TCR set. The reference SARS-CoV-2 TCR set came from MIRA and was filtered for enrichment in COVID-19-positive ImmuneCODE repertoires, removing public or cross-reactive TCRs. Drawing on the MIRA antigens, annotated TCRs were analysed further at the level of specific ORF or position within ORF. Depth was the summed frequency of annotated unique rearrangements, while breadth was defined as annotated unique rearrangements over total unique productive rearrangements. Group comparisons of TCR breadth used two-sided Wilcoxon rank-sum tests. TCRdb carries this immuneACCESS record with in-frame sequences only. Its versions omit some clonotypes, under half of them owing to an unresolved V gene in the studies checked, with the rest unexplained. That table is the source of V, J and clone size, and D and trimming were worked out from the DNA. The sample records about 440,000 clones, 80% to 95% of which are singletons. The biggest ten clones account for approximately 4.3% of the sample.

The CDR3 starts with the cysteine, ends with the phenylalanine, and has 16 residues. Only the CDR3 part of the read is kept: 48 bases, read in frame from the first base. Relative to germline, V is 6 bases shorter and J is 0 bases shorter, with 15 bases between their ends. Based on the germline V gene (reference sequence), the CDR1 and CDR2 sequences are LNHDA and SQIVND. For this clone: Its binding antigen is unknown. No quality values exist for individual bases; no much larger clone is one base distant.

This receptor was identified in a person aged 18-65 years who received the Ad26.COV2.S COVID-19 vaccine or a placebo. The V gene is TRBV19 and the J gene is TRBJ1-5, with TRBD1 perhaps the D gene, on 5 matching bases. The source material was peripheral blood, sampled in a trial of Ad26.COV2.S vaccine versus placebo. The CDR3 reads as follows: CASSKTGADSNQPQHF. The nucleotide sequence reads as follows: TGTGCCAGTAGCAAAACTGGGGCCGATAGCAATCAGCCCCAGCATTTT.